This T cell receptor (beta chain) was found in a study of human T cells and chemical hapten exposure. General observations from the study: DPC sensitization did not alter TCRs above 1 in 1000 frequency.

The junction had 10 bases not matched to a gene; V was cut back by 0 bases and J by 3 bases. Germline V CDR1 and CDR2: SGHVS, FQNEAQ. CDR3 length equals 18 residues. This clonotype appeared a few times. What it binds is unknown. Time point reported: patch test 2, 6 weeks after DPC sensitization. Stated treatment: therapeutic diphenylcyclopropenone sensitization with weekly scalp DPC. TCRdb analysed the RACE reads with MiXCR anew, one entry per CDR3 protein. The sample has roughly 96,000 distinct CDR3 sequences, about a tenth seen once. Sequencing was performed on whole blood, taken in connection with sensitization to the hapten diphenylcyclopropenone (DPC). The chain links TRBV7-8 to TRBJ2-1; 8 nucleotides line up with TRBD2. The clonotype was recovered from a woman between 40 and 50 years old with alopecia areata. Some clones in this sample may be carry-over from other donors' samples. As DNA, the CDR3 is TGTGCCAGCAGCTTAGCGAGGGTAAGCGGGAGTGGCTACAATGAGCAGTTCTTC. It specifies CASSLARVSGSGYNEQFF.